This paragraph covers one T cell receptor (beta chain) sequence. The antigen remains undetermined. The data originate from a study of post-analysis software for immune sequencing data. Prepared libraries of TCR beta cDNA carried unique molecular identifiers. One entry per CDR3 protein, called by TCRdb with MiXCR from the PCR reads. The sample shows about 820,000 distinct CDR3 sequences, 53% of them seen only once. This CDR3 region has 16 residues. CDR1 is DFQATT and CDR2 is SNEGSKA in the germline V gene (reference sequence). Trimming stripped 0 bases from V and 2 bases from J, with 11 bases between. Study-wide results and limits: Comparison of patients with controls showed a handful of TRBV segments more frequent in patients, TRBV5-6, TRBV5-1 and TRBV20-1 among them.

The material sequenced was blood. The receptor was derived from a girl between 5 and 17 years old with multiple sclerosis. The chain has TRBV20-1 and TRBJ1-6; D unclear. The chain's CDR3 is CSARDIRTTYNSPLHF. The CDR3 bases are TGCAGTGCTAGAGATATCCGTACGACCTATAATTCACCCCTCCACTTT.